This T cell receptor (beta chain) originates from a study of blood T cells in healthy people across ages. Study-wide results and caveats: Any conclusive comparison of naive versus antigen-experienced cells was prevented by using unsorted PBMCs. Investigators treated diversity estimates from one million T cells as underestimates.

There were at least 5 micrograms of total RNA extracted from every sample. Comment on this clonotype: The antigen is undetermined. A junction boundary mismatches the germline segment, possibly from a read error.

Through a sample-barcoded 5' primer and a J-beta primer mix, a second PCR was run for 7 to 11 cycles. Unique molecular identifiers of 12 random nucleotides labeled each cDNA. TCRdb recomputed calls from the 5' RACE reads with MiXCR, one row per CDR3 protein. The table includes approximately 690,000 distinct CDR3 sequences, 45% to 65% detected once. Sequenced: blood. The TCR comes from a man between 60 and 70 years old in good health.

CDR3: CASSLSGDSIAKNIQYF. The CDR3 region has the DNA TGTGCCAGTAGCTTAAGTGGGGACTCAATAGCCAAAAACATTCAGTACTTC. The rearrangement uses TRBV7-2 and TRBJ2-4, with D tentatively TRBD2 (6 bases). Germline assignment: CDR1 SGHTA and CDR2 FQGNSA. This CDR3 has 17 amino acids.